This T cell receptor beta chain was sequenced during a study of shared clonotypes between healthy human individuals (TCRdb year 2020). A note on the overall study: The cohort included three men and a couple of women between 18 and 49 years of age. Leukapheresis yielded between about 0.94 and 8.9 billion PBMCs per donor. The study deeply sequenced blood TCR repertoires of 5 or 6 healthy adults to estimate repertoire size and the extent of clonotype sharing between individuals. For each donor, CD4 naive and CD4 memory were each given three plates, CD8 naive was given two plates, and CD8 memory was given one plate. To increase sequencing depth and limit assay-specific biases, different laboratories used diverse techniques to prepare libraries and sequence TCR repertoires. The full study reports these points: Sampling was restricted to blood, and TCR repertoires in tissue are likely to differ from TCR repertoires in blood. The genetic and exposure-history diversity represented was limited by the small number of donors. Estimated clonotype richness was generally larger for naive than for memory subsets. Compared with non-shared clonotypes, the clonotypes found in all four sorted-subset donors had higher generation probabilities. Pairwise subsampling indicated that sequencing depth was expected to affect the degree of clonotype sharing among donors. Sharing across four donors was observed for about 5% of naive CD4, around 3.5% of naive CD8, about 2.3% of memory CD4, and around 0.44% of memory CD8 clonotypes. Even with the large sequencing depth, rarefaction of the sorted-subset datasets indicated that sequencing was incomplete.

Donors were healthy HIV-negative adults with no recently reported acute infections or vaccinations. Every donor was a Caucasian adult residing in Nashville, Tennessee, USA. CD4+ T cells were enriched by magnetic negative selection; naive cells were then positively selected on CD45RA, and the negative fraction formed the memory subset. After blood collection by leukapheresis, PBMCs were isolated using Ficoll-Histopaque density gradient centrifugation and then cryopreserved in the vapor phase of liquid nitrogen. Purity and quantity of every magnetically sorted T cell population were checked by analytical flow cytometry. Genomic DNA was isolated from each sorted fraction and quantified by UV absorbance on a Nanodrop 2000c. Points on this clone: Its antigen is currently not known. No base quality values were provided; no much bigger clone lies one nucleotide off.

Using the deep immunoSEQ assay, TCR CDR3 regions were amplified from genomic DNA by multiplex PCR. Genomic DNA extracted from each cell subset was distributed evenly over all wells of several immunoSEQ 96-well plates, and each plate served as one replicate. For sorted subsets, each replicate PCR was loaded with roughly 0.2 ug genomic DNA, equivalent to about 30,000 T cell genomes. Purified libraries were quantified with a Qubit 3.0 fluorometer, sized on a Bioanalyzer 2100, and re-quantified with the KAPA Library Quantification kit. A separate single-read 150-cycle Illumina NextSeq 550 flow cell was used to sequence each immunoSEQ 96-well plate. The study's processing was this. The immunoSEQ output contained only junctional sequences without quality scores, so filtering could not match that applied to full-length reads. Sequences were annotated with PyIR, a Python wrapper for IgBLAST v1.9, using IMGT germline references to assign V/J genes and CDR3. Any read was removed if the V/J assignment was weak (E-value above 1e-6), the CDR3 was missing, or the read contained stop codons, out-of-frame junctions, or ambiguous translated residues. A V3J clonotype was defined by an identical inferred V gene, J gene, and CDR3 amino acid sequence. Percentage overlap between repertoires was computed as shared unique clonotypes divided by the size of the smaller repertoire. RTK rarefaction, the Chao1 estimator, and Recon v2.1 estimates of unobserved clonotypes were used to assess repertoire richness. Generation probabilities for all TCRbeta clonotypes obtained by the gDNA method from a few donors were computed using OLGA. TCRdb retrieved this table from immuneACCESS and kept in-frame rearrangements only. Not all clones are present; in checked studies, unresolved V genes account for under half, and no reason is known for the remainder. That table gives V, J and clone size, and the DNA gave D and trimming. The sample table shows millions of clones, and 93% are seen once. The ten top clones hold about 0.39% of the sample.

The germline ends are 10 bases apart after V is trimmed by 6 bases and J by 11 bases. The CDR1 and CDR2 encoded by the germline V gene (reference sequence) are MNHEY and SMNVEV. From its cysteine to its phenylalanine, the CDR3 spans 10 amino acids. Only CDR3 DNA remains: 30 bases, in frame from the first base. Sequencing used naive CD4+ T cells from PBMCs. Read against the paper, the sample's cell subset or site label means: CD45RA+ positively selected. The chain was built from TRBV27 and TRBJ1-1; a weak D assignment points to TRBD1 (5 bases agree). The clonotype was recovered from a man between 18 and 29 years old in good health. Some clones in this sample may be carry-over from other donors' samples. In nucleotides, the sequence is TGTGCCAGCAGCACCGGGGGGGCTTTCTTT. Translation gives CASSTGGAFF.